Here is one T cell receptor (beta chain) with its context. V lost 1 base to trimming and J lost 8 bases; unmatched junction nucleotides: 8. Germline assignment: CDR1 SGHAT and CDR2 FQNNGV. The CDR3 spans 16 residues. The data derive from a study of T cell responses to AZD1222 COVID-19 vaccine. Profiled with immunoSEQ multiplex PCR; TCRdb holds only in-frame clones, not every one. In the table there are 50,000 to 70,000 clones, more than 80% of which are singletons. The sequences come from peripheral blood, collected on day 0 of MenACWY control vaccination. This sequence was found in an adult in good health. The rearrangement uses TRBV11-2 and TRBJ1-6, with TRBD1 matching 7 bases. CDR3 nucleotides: TGTGCCAGCAGCTTAGCCGGGACAGTGGAAGATTCACCCCTCCACTTT. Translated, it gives CASSLAGTVEDSPLHF. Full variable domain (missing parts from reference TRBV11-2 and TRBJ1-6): EAGVAQSPRYKIIEKRQSVAFWCNPISGHATLYWYQQILGQGPKLLIQFQNNGVVDDSQLPKDRFSAERLKGVDSTLKIQPAKLEDSAVYLCASSLAGTVEDSPLHFGNGTRLTVT.